This is a list of T cell receptor beta chains from one sample in a study of T cell responses to AZD1222 COVID-19 vaccine. TCRdb's table, derived via immunoSEQ multiplex PCR, lists solely in-frame clones and lacks some. The sample lists 68,000 or so clones; about three quarters were seen once. The sequencing here drew on peripheral blood, taken on day 0 of AZD1222 vaccination. The source is an adult in good health. Each CDR3 is given with its conserved first and last residue. D genes are given only for firm matches. The size of a clone is reported for some rows only, either as once, few or many, or as a class for expanded clones.

.	.	TRBJ2-2	TRBV21-1	CASSSPQDRDRSTGELFF	TGTGCCAGCAGCAGTCCTCAGGACCGAGATCGTAGCACCGGGGAGCTGTTTTTT
TRBD1	.	TRBJ1-1	TRBV5-4	CASRGTGGLTEAFF	TGTGCCAGCAGGGGGACAGGAGGTCTTACTGAAGCTTTCTTT
TRBD1	.	TRBJ1-1	TRBV6-5	CASSRDRVDTEAFF	TGTGCCAGCAGCCGGGACAGGGTTGACACTGAAGCTTTCTTT
.	.	TRBJ2-1	TRBV15	CATSRGRGRNNEQFF	TGTGCCACCAGCAGAGGGAGGGGCCGAAACAATGAGCAGTTCTTC
.	few	TRBJ2-1	TRBV19	CASSWAPYNEQFF	TGTGCCAGTAGTTGGGCCCCCTACAATGAGCAGTTCTTC
.	.	TRBJ1-1	TRBV29-1	CSGRGLVAEAFF	TGCAGCGGAAGAGGGTTAGTCGCTGAAGCTTTCTTT
TRBD1	.	TRBJ2-3	TRBV28	CASPGGRGQEDTQYF	TGTGCCAGCCCCGGGGGCAGGGGGCAGGAAGATACGCAGTATTTT
TRBD1	.	TRBJ2-2	TRBV3-1/TRBV3-2	CASYHWTGGTGELFF	TGTGCCAGCTATCATTGGACAGGTGGCACCGGGGAGCTGTTTTTT
.	.	TRBJ2-5	TRBV6-6	CASSYGSQETQYF	TGTGCCAGCAGTTACGGAAGCCAAGAGACCCAGTACTTC
.	.	TRBJ1-2	TRBV7-9	CASQSMRALLDGYTF	TGTGCCAGCCAGAGCATGAGGGCCCTCTTAGATGGCTACACCTTC
.	.	TRBJ2-7	TRBV6-5	CASSRTYEQYF	TGTGCCAGCAGTAGGACCTACGAGCAGTACTTC
TRBD1	.	TRBJ1-2	TRBV30	CAWSLGTGDYGYTF	TGTGCCTGGAGTCTTGGGACAGGGGACTATGGCTACACCTTC
TRBD1	.	TRBJ2-7	TRBV7-9	CASSLGQGAKEQYF	TGTGCCAGCAGCCTGGGACAGGGGGCGAAGGAGCAGTACTTC
.	few	TRBJ2-3	TRBV18	CASRLEADTQYF	TGTGCCAGCCGTTTGGAGGCAGATACGCAGTATTTT
.	.	TRBJ2-5	TRBV3-1/TRBV3-2	CASSQVRGGLGTQYF	TGTGCCAGCAGCCAAGTGCGCGGGGGCCTTGGGACCCAGTACTTC
.	once	TRBJ1-1	TRBV10-3	CATKRTDGNTEAFF	TGTGCCACCAAACGGACAGATGGGAACACTGAAGCTTTCTTT
.	.	TRBJ1-6	TRBV3-1/TRBV3-2	CASSPRGGGGRISPLHF	TGTGCCAGCAGCCCCAGAGGAGGGGGAGGTAGGATTTCACCCCTCCACTTT
TRBD2	.	TRBJ2-3	TRBV9	CASSVDGSGGASDTQYF	TGTGCCAGCAGCGTAGACGGTAGCGGGGGGGCATCAGATACGCAGTATTTT
.	.	TRBJ1-2	TRBV5-4	CASSPEGESGYTF	TGTGCCAGCAGCCCGGAAGGGGAGAGTGGCTACACCTTC
.	.	TRBJ1-2	TRBV29-1	CSVEAGGDFIGYTF	TGCAGCGTTGAGGCCGGGGGGGATTTCATAGGCTACACCTTC
.	.	TRBJ1-1	TRBV18	CASSLSSNEAFF	TGTGCCAGCTCACTAAGTTCCAATGAAGCTTTCTTT
.	.	TRBJ1-5	TRBV4-3	CASSQDKGNQPQHF	TGCGCCAGCAGCCAAGACAAGGGAAATCAGCCCCAGCATTTT
.	.	TRBJ1-1	TRBV19	CASSIGGVRIGNTEAFF	TGTGCCAGTAGTATAGGAGGGGTACGGATAGGGAACACTGAAGCTTTCTTT
.	few	TRBJ1-6	TRBV7-6	CASSRGGSNSPLHF	TGTGCCAGCAGCCGGGGGGGGTCTAATTCACCCCTCCACTTT
TRBD1	.	TRBJ1-1	TRBV11-2	CASSSGTGSRNTEAFF	TGTGCCAGCAGCTCCGGGACAGGGTCACGGAACACTGAAGCTTTCTTT
TRBD1	few	TRBJ2-3	TRBV2	CASSEEVPGQPPF	TGTGCCAGCAGTGAAGAGGTACCGGGACAGCCGCCCTTT
TRBD2	.	TRBJ2-3	TRBV11-3	CASSSASGGADTQYF	TGTGCCAGCAGCTCGGCTAGCGGGGGGGCAGATACGCAGTATTTT
.	.	TRBJ2-1	TRBV6-6	CASSYAEEQFF	TGTGCCAGCAGTTACGCGGAGGAGCAGTTCTTC
.	.	TRBJ2-1	TRBV5-4	CASSLQTGRNEQFF	TGTGCCAGCAGCTTACAAACAGGGAGAAATGAGCAGTTCTTC
.	.	TRBJ2-5	TRBV4-2	CASSQDLETQYF	TGTGCCAGCAGCCAAGATCTGGAGACCCAGTACTTC
.	.	TRBJ1-6	TRBV27	CASRGSSGSYNSPLHF	TGTGCCAGCCGGGGGAGTTCCGGGTCCTATAATTCACCCCTCCACTTT
.	.	TRBJ2-7	TRBV6-1	CASSEAGDGGYEQYF	TGTGCCAGCAGTGAAGCTGGAGACGGGGGCTACGAGCAGTACTTC
.	.	TRBJ1-4	TRBV18	CASSDTTNEKLFF	TGTGCCAGCTCCGACACAACTAATGAAAAACTGTTTTTT
TRBD2	few	TRBJ2-3	TRBV6-4	CASSDRAGGTDTQYF	TGTGCCAGCAGTGATCGAGCGGGGGGCACAGATACGCAGTATTTT
.	.	TRBJ2-7	TRBV16	CASSQIGQMRISSYEQYF	TGTGCCAGCAGCCAAATTGGGCAGATGAGAATAAGCTCCTACGAGCAGTACTTC
TRBD2	.	TRBJ2-3	TRBV7-6	CASSGPSGGSTDTQYF	TGTGCCAGCAGCGGCCCTAGCGGGGGAAGCACAGATACGCAGTATTTT
.	few	TRBJ2-3	TRBV10-3	CASMGGGGTSTDTQYF	TGTGCCTCAATGGGAGGGGGGGGCACTAGCACAGATACGCAGTATTTT
TRBD1	.	TRBJ1-2	TRBV6-5	CASSPRDRIDGYTF	TGTGCCAGCAGTCCCCGGGACAGGATAGATGGCTACACCTTC
.	.	TRBJ2-2	TRBV3-1/TRBV3-2	CASSPGAIRTGELFF	TGTGCCAGCAGCCCCGGGGCTATTCGGACCGGGGAGCTGTTTTTT
TRBD1	once	TRBJ1-1	TRBV18	CASSPNMGQGAEAFF	TGTGCCAGCTCACCAAATATGGGACAGGGGGCTGAAGCTTTCTTT
.	.	TRBJ1-2	TRBV10-3	CAISERPDFNYGYTF	TGTGCCATCAGTGAGCGGCCAGATTTTAACTATGGCTACACCTTC
.	few	TRBJ1-6	TRBV3-1/TRBV3-2	CASRRTVGQSPLHF	TGTGCCAGCAGAAGGACTGTTGGTCAGTCACCCCTCCACTTT
TRBD1	.	TRBJ2-6	TRBV19	CASSTGTGSGANVLTF	TGTGCCAGTAGTACCGGGACAGGGTCTGGGGCCAACGTCCTGACTTTC
TRBD1	.	TRBJ1-4	TRBV5-1	CASSPGQGASANEKLFF	TGCGCCAGCAGCCCGGGACAGGGGGCATCTGCTAATGAAAAACTGTTTTTT
TRBD1	.	TRBJ1-6	TRBV3-1/TRBV3-2	CASSRDRGTGSPLHF	TGTGCCAGCAGCAGGGACAGGGGGACGGGTTCACCCCTCCACTTT
.	.	TRBJ2-3	TRBV11-2	CASSSDLTSSDTQYF	TGTGCCAGCAGCTCCGACTTGACTAGTTCAGATACGCAGTATTTT
.	.	TRBJ1-6	TRBV6-1	CASSEGAAYNNSPLHF	TGTGCCAGCAGTGAGGGGGCGGCATATAATAATTCACCCCTCCACTTT
TRBD1	many	TRBJ1-1	TRBV7-2	CASSSGTGVMTEAFF	TGTGCCAGCAGCTCGGGGACAGGGGTGATGACTGAAGCTTTCTTT
TRBD2	few	TRBJ2-5	TRBV5-4	CASSLTSGQETQYF	TGTGCCAGCAGCTTGACTAGCGGACAAGAGACCCAGTACTTC
.	.	TRBJ2-1	TRBV2	CASSEGPAKDPYNEQFF	TGTGCCAGCAGTGAAGGGCCCGCGAAGGACCCCTACAATGAGCAGTTCTTC
.	.	TRBJ1-3	TRBV30	CAWSVGRAAGNTIYF	TGTGCCTGGAGTGTGGGCAGGGCGGCTGGAAACACCATATATTTT